The rows below give T cell receptor beta chains drawn from one sample of a study of T cells after yellow fever vaccination. TCRdb ran MiXCR on the 5' RACE reads and lists one entry per CDR3 protein. The top ten hold 25% to 40% of the sample, which has about 58,000 distinct CDR3 sequences, 5.5% to 6% seen once. Material: PBMCs, either bulk or a sorted T-cell subset (CD4+, CD8+, memory, or dextramer-sorted; not recorded which), obtained on the day of the yellow fever booster vaccination. The receptors come from a man aged 18-30 years who received the YFV17D yellow fever vaccine. Each CDR3 is given with its conserved first and last residue. The D gene is left open where the match is weak. Clone size, where shown, is once, few, many, or a class for clones that have expanded.

v_gene	len	d_gene	abundance	j_gene	CDR3aa	CDR3nt
TRBV10-3	14	.	many	TRBJ2-2	CAIRERENTGELFF	TGTGCCATCAGGGAGAGAGAGAACACCGGGGAGCTGTTTTTT
TRBV7-2	14	.	few	TRBJ2-5	CASSRDIIQETQYF	TGTGCCAGCAGCCGGGACATCATCCAAGAGACCCAGTACTTC
TRBV5-1	15	.	many	TRBJ2-3	CASSWSGISTDTQYF	TGCGCCAGCAGCTGGTCGGGGATTAGCACAGATACGCAGTATTTT
TRBV20-1	14	.	many	TRBJ2-2	CSAKIRGHTGELFF	TGCAGTGCTAAAATCAGGGGTCACACCGGGGAGCTGTTTTTT
TRBV7-9	13	.	.	TRBJ1-4	CASSFQGYEKLFF	TGTGCCAGCAGCTTCCAGGGTTATGAAAAACTGTTTTTT
TRBV20-1	13	TRBD2	many	TRBJ2-1	CSALAGIYNEQFF	TGCAGTGCTCTAGCGGGGATCTACAATGAGCAGTTCTTC
TRBV5-1	15	TRBD1	few	TRBJ1-4	CASSKTGGMDEKLFF	TGCGCCAGCAGTAAAACAGGGGGCATGGACGAAAAACTGTTTTTT
TRBV20-1	14	.	many	TRBJ1-1	CSARDLGGFTEAFF	TGCAGTGCTAGAGATCTTGGTGGATTCACTGAAGCTTTCTTT
TRBV12-3/TRBV12-4	16	.	many	TRBJ2-3	CASSPYAPLSTDTQYF	TGTGCCAGCAGTCCCTACGCACCCTTAAGCACAGATACGCAGTATTTT
TRBV4-1	17	TRBD1	.	TRBJ1-1	CASSQVLEDRDDTEAFF	TGCGCCAGCAGCCAGGTGCTAGAGGACAGGGATGACACTGAAGCTTTCTTT
TRBV7-2	14	.	few	TRBJ1-2	CASSLVPRNYGYTF	TGTGCCAGCAGCTTAGTCCCCAGAAACTATGGCTACACCTTC
TRBV2	13	.	many	TRBJ2-1	CASRENTGYEQFF	TGTGCCAGCAGGGAAAACACAGGGTATGAGCAGTTCTTC
TRBV4-1	13	.	many	TRBJ2-1	CASSGGGYNEQFF	TGCGCCAGCAGTGGAGGGGGTTACAATGAGCAGTTCTTC
TRBV7-2	14	.	.	TRBJ2-3	CASSLGGGADTQYF	TGTGCCAGCAGCTTAGGAGGGGGGGCAGATACGCAGTATTTT
TRBV15	16	TRBD2	.	TRBJ2-3	CATSRGGRGVTDTQYF	TGTGCCACCAGCAGGGGTGGGCGGGGGGTCACAGATACGCAGTATTTT
TRBV5-4	16	TRBD2	few	TRBJ2-3	CASSLVAGGTTDTQYF	TGTGCCAGCAGCTTGGTAGCGGGGGGGACCACAGATACGCAGTATTTT
TRBV30	13	TRBD1	few	TRBJ2-2	CAWRGQGTGELFF	TGTGCCTGGAGGGGACAGGGCACCGGGGAGCTGTTTTTT
TRBV7-9	15	.	few	TRBJ2-1	CASSYQTGTYNEQFF	TGTGCCAGCAGCTACCAGACAGGAACCTACAATGAGCAGTTCTTC
TRBV15	16	TRBD1	.	TRBJ2-3	CATSRDGTGAADTQYF	TGTGCCACCAGCAGAGATGGGACAGGGGCGGCAGATACGCAGTATTTT
TRBV27	16	TRBD2	few	TRBJ2-3	CASSFLGGGGTDTQYF	TGTGCCAGCAGTTTTTTGGGCGGGGGTGGCACAGATACGCAGTATTTT
TRBV7-9	12	.	.	TRBJ2-3	CASSPPVDTQYF	TGTGCCAGCAGCCCGCCCGTCGATACGCAGTATTTT
TRBV21-1	15	.	many	TRBJ2-3	CASSKVRTLKDTQYF	TGTGCCAGCAGCAAAGTTCGGACCCTCAAAGATACGCAGTATTTT
TRBV4-3	17	.	few	TRBJ2-2	CASSQTRRGLGTGELFF	TGCGCCAGCAGCCAAACAAGGAGGGGGCTGGGAACCGGGGAGCTGTTTTTT
TRBV29-1	16	TRBD2	.	TRBJ2-5	CSVEYRGLAGIRAQYF	TGCAGCGTTGAATACCGAGGACTAGCGGGGATTCGGGCCCAGTACTTC
TRBV5-6	14	.	many	TRBJ2-1	CASSRGPRENEQFF	TGTGCCAGCAGCCGAGGACCCAGGGAAAATGAGCAGTTCTTC
TRBV4-3	14	.	many	TRBJ1-5	CASSQDTKNQPQHF	TGCGCCAGCAGCCAAGATACCAAAAATCAGCCCCAGCATTTT
TRBV7-8	15	TRBD1	many	TRBJ2-3	CASSRTGLSTDTQYF	TGTGCCAGCAGCCGGACAGGGTTGAGCACAGATACGCAGTATTTT
TRBV7-9	15	TRBD2	many	TRBJ2-1	CASSPEPSGGNEQFF	TGTGCCAGCAGCCCCGAGCCTAGCGGGGGCAATGAGCAGTTCTTC
TRBV3-1	17	.	few	TRBJ2-2	CASSQDGGTRNTGELFF	TGTGCCAGCAGCCAAGACGGGGGGACACGTAACACCGGGGAGCTGTTTTTT